The 13 T cell receptor beta chains below all came from one sample that was sequenced in a study of blood T cells in healthy people across ages (dated by TCRdb to the mid-2010s). Library construction relied on 5' RACE. TCRdb records Illumina HiSeq 2500 as the sequencer. A second roughly 7 to 11 cycle PCR used a sample-barcoded 5' primer and a J-beta primer mix. TCRdb trimmed the raw reads at Q25, called clones with MiXCR and kept productive beta chains. Rows are unified per CDR3 protein, each entry keeping the most common DNA and genes. In all, the sample holds 2 million or so distinct CDR3 sequences, and less than 50% of those were seen once. Jointly, the top ten make up 2.1% of the sample. The material sequenced was blood. Receptors originate from a woman aged 40 to 50 in good health.

The chain has TRBV28 and TRBJ2-3; D call uncertain. The CDR3 has 12 amino acids. V dropped 7 bases and J dropped 6 bases, with 11 bases sitting between them. Germline CDR1 and CDR2: MDHEN and SYDVKM. CDR3 DNA sequence: TGTGCCAGCACCCCTAGAAGTGATACGCAGTATTTT. It translates to CASTPRSDTQYF.

A few counts support this clonotype. The chain links TRBV7-9 to TRBJ2-7; weak D call: TRBD2 (5 bases). Trimming pared 5 bases from V and 3 bases from J, leaving 17 bases between. CDR3 length: 15 amino acids. The germline CDR1 and CDR2 sequences are SEHNR and FQNEAQ (reference sequence). The CDR3 DNA reads as TGTGCCAGCAGCATCCCCCGGACTGGGGACTACGAGCAGTACTTC. Translation: CASSIPRTGDYEQYF.

This rearrangement joins TRBV7-3 to TRBJ2-5, with 8 bases aligning to TRBD2. CDR3 length equals 15 residues. Germline CDR1 reads SGHTA; CDR2 reads FQGTGA. J was trimmed by 2 bases and V by 4 bases; bases with no gene match: 6. The CDR3 DNA follows: TGTGCCAGCAGCTCCCTACCGGGGGGGCAAGAGACCCAGTACTTC. It yields the protein CASSSLPGGQETQYF.

The chain combines TRBV7-6 with TRBJ2-3; D gene ambiguous. Germline loops: CDR1 SGHVS, CDR2 FNYEAQ. The length of the CDR3 is 14 residues. Trimming shortened V by 3 bases and J by 4 bases, and 11 bases separated the two germline ends. DNA of the CDR3: TGTGCCAGCAGCTTCTCCCCGACCCCAGATACGCAGTATTTT. Protein product: CASSFSPTPDTQYF. The full variable domain, rest sourced from reference TRBV7-6 and TRBJ2-3, is GAGVSQSPRYKVTKRGQDVALRCDPISGHVSLYWYRQALGQGPEFLTYFNYEAQQDKSGLPNDRFSAERPEGSISTLTIQRTEQRDSAMYRCASSFSPTPDTQYFGPGTRLTVL.

This chain links TRBV6-1 with TRBJ2-5; D is unclear. The CDR3 consists of 17 residues. Germline V gene data show CDR1 as MNHNS and CDR2 as SASEGT. Trimming removed 0 bases from V and 0 bases from J, with 14 bases in between. The DNA of the CDR3 is TGTGCCAGCAGTGAAGCGAGAAAGGGAACCTACCAAGAGACCCAGTACTTC. It specifies CASSEARKGTYQETQYF.

The chain couples TRBV4-1 to TRBJ2-1, with 7 bases fitting TRBD2. Unmatched junction bases numbered 1, after V lost 0 bases and J lost 2 bases. This CDR3 contains 15 residues. CDR1 and CDR2 (germline): MGHRA, YSYEKL. Here the CDR3 DNA reads TGCGCCAGCAGCCAAGACAGCGGGGCCTACAATGAGCAGTTCTTC. Translated: CASSQDSGAYNEQFF.

The J gene is TRBJ2-7, the V gene TRBV18; no clear D. CDR3 length: 14 residues. The ends were cut back, 5 bases at V and 0 bases at J, with 11 bases in the middle. In germline, CDR1 is KGHSH, CDR2 LQKENI. The CDR3 here is CASSVDLNSYEQYF. The CDR3 nucleotides read TGTGCCAGCTCAGTGGATCTTAACTCCTACGAGCAGTACTTC.

This clonotype has a handful of counts. The V and J genes are TRBV27 and TRBJ2-1, with TRBD2 matching over 11 bases. The trim removed 3 bases at V and 4 bases at J, leaving 8 bases unmatched. CDR3 length: 17 residues. CDR1 and CDR2 (germline): MNHEY, SMNVEV (reference sequence). The CDR3 DNA is TGTGCCAGCAGTTTTCCCCTAGCGGGGGGCCGATACAATGAGCAGTTCTTC. Amino acid sequence: CASSFPLAGGRYNEQFF.

This clonotype was observed a few times. This chain links TRBV20-1 with TRBJ2-5, with a tentative D call TRBD2 (7 bases). Germline loops: CDR1 DFQATT, CDR2 SNEGSKA (reference sequence). This CDR3 spans 16 amino acids. V was trimmed by 1 base and J by 2 bases, leaving 17 bases between them. This CDR3 reads CSARGSRGPEQETQYF. The CDR3 nucleotides are TGCAGTGCTAGAGGGTCGCGGGGGCCCGAACAAGAGACCCAGTACTTC.

This clonotype has more than one count but fewer than ten. This chain links TRBV7-2 with TRBJ2-1; 8 nucleotides line up with TRBD1. The CDR3 is made up of 15 amino acids. Germline loops: CDR1 SGHTA, CDR2 FQGNSA. V lost 5 bases and J lost 6; bases outside the gene matches: 9. The CDR3 DNA follows: TGTGCCAGCAGCACCCGACAGGGGATCGTCAATGAGCAGTTCTTC. It specifies CASSTRQGIVNEQFF.

The rearrangement links TRBV15 to TRBJ2-1; 7 positions agree with TRBD1. Germline assignment: CDR1 LNHNV and CDR2 YYDKDF (reference sequence). The length of the CDR3 is 18 residues. After removal of 0 bases from V and 7 bases from J, the junction contained 15 bases not matched to a gene. This CDR3 is CATSREGWATGDENEQFF. The DNA of the CDR3 is TGTGCCACCAGCAGAGAAGGATGGGCCACAGGGGATGAGAATGAGCAGTTCTTC.

This clonotype came up a few times. This rearrangement joins TRBV27 to TRBJ2-7, with D possibly TRBD1 on 6 matching bases. Germline CDR1 MNHEY, CDR2 SMNVEV (reference sequence). The germline V and J ends were trimmed by 6 bases and 0 bases, with 18 bases remaining between them. The CDR3 is 16 residues long. DNA of the CDR3: TGTGCCAGCAGACCGTATACTAGGGGGAGCTCCTACGAGCAGTACTTC. Residues: CASRPYTRGSSYEQYF.

This rearrangement joins TRBV29-1 to TRBJ2-1; maybe TRBD2 (6 bases). Germline values: CDR1 SQVTM, CDR2 ANQGSEA. Trimming removed 1 base at V and 4 bases at J, with 14 bases between. The CDR3 is made up of 15 amino acids. The CDR3 protein is CSVEGHRAGYNEQFF. DNA of the CDR3: TGCAGCGTTGAAGGCCACCGGGCGGGGTACAATGAGCAGTTCTTC.